Listed here are 10 T cell receptor beta chains from one sample, sequenced in a study of metastatic and nonmetastatic thyroid tumors. No treatment had been given to any patient before thyroid surgery. Via MiXCR, TCRdb re-called the PCR reads. The table has 75,000 to 100,000 clones, roughly 13% seen once. Sequenced sample: blood. Receptor source: a female donor with papillary thyroid cancer or a benign thyroid nodule (not recorded which). Some clones in this sample may be carry-over from other donors' samples.

This clone was seen many times. The chain couples TRBV7-3 to TRBJ2-1; D remains ambiguous. The V gene lost 0 bases and the J gene lost 15 bases, with 15 bases spanning the gap. Germline V CDR1 and CDR2: SGHTA, FQGTGA. There are 13 residues in the CDR3. The CDR3 sequence: CASSLTDLGERFF. In DNA form, the CDR3 reads TGTGCCAGCAGCTTAACTGACTTAGGTGAACGGTTCTTC. Full variable domain (remainder filled in from reference TRBV7-3 and TRBJ2-1): GAGVSQTPSNKVTEKGKYVELRCDPISGHTALYWYRQSLGQGPEFLIYFQGTGAADDSGLPNDRFFAVRPEGSVSTLKIQRTERGDSAVYLCASSLTDLGERFFGPGTRLTVL.

Many counts were recorded for this clone. The rearrangement joins TRBV20-1 to TRBJ1-1, with D tentatively TRBD1 (5 bases). This CDR3 is built from 14 residues. V gave up 5 bases and J gave up 5 bases, with 18 bases separating them. Germline assignment: CDR1 DFQATT and CDR2 SNEGSKA (reference sequence). CDR3: CSAETHLGGTEAFF. The CDR3 DNA sequence: TGCAGTGCTGAAACCCACCTCGGGGGAACTGAAGCTTTCTTT.

This clone was detected only a few times. A much larger clone lies a single base off, so this may be a read error. In the same sample, other DNA sequences code for this CDR3. This chain joins TRBV6-1 and TRBJ2-1; D is ambiguous. Germline CDR1 MNHNS, CDR2 SASEGT. The CDR3 is made up of 11 amino acids. CDR3 loop: CASESGNEQFF. Here the CDR3 DNA reads TGCGCCAGCGAGTCTGGGAATGAGCAGTTCTTC.

This clone turned up a few times. The junction shows a germline mismatch at one end, possibly a read error. The sample holds other DNA sequences that translate to the same CDR3. J is TRBJ2-2 and V is TRBV12-3 or TRBV12-4; D is tentatively TRBD1 or TRBD2 (6 bases each). The length of the CDR3 is 15 residues. CDR3 DNA sequence: TGTGCCAGCAGATGGGGGACTGGGGGCACCGGGGAGCTTTTTTTT. Encoded protein: CASRWGTGGTGELFF.

In this sample, this clone turned up many times. The chain uses TRBV4-3 and TRBJ2-1; 15 bases align to TRBD2. The germline CDR1 and CDR2 sequences are LGHNA and YSLEER. J was trimmed by 7 bases and V by 4 bases; bases with no gene match: 8. CDR3 length: 17 amino acids. CDR3 sequence: CASSLGTSGRPSNEQFF. Written as DNA, the CDR3 is TGCGCCAGCAGCCTGGGGACTAGCGGGAGGCCGTCAAATGAGCAGTTCTTC.

This clone was picked up many times. This chain connects TRBV7-6 to TRBJ2-7, with 7 bases matching TRBD1. The germline V gene encodes CDR1 SGHVS and CDR2 FNYEAQ. With 5 bases clipped from V and 3 bases from J, the junction kept 7 bases outside the gene matches. The CDR3 sequence is 14 residues long. The CDR3, as DNA: TGTGCCAGCAGCAACGCCGGGACAGACTACGAGCAGTACTTC. This encodes CASSNAGTDYEQYF.

In this sample, this clone turned up many times. The genes are TRBV9 and TRBJ2-3; D call uncertain. Germline CDR1 SGDLS, CDR2 YYNGEE. The CDR3 is made up of 14 amino acids. The V gene lost 6 bases and the J gene lost 2 bases, with 13 bases spanning the gap. In DNA form, the CDR3 reads TGTGCCAGCACTCCTAGATCTAACACAGATACGCAGTATTTT. It specifies CASTPRSNTDTQYF.

This chain links TRBV7-8 with TRBJ2-3; D not certain. The CDR3 length is 13 residues. Germline V gene lookup returns CDR1 SGHVS and CDR2 FQNEAQ. Trimming took 5 bases from V and 2 from J, leaving 8 bases between them. CDR3 loop: CASSILYTDTQYF. The CDR3 coding sequence is TGTGCCAGCAGCATACTATACACAGATACGCAGTATTTT.

The table lists this clone with many counts. The chain couples TRBV12-5 to TRBJ2-5; D gene ambiguous. The CDR3 loop spans 15 amino acids. The germline gives CDR1 LGHNT, CDR2 FRNRAP. Trimming left V 6 bases short and J 2 bases short, with 16 bases between. In DNA, the CDR3 is TGTGCTAGTGGAGCCGGGCCTCGGGCACAAGAGACCCAGTACTTC. Protein: CASGAGPRAQETQYF.

To note about this clone: A read error is possible here, since a much larger clone lies one base away. No DNA is shown, since the ends of the CDR3 on it are uncertain; the CDR3 is the one TCRdb lists. The gene calls are TRBV9 and TRBJ1-4; TRBD1 reflects the table's D call only, with no check against the DNA. The CDR3 length is 15 residues, termini included. Germline assignment: CDR1 SGDLS and CDR2 YYNGEE. Here the CDR3 reads CASSWGQGANEKLSF.